These 30 T cell receptor beta chains originate from one sample sequenced in a study of low-dose radiotherapy and immunotherapy resistance in tumors. This sample's time point: after trial treatment. Treatment indicated: LDRT plus nivolumab, ipilimumab, low-dose cyclophosphamide and aspirin (RACIN trial). With TRAV- and TRBV-specific primers, first-strand cDNA was made, covering the alpha and beta chains. Amplification of TCRs used a constant-region primer and V-primer adapter for about 20 PCR cycles. TCRdb redid the calling of the reads with MiXCR, one entry per CDR3 protein. The sample shows around 60,000 distinct CDR3 sequences, under 30% of them seen only once. This sample comprised PBMCs, obtained after low-dose radiotherapy plus immunotherapy. Receptors originate from a male donor with prostate cancer.

The V call is TRBV29-1, the J call TRBJ2-7; unclear D gene. V lost 4 bases and J 3 bases, leaving 7 bases between the germline ends. Germline V gene sequence: CDR1 SQVTM, CDR2 ANQGSEA. The CDR3 is 11 amino acids. The CDR3 loop is CSVVLGYEQYF. The CDR3 bases are TGCAGCGTTGTCCTGGGCTACGAGCAGTACTTC.

About this clonotype: The likely explanation is a read error, given a far larger clone one base away. This chain links TRBV6-1 with TRBJ2-7; 16 bases agree with TRBD2. Unmatched junction bases numbered 18, after V lost 6 bases and J lost 7 bases. Germline assignment: CDR1 MNHNS and CDR2 SASEGT. This CDR3 is built from 19 residues. The CDR3 sequence is CASRQTGTSGRARNNEQYF. The CDR3 DNA reads TGTGCCAGCAGGCAAACCGGGACTAGCGGGAGGGCTAGGAACAATGAGCAGTACTTC.

This clonotype has at least ten counts. The chain is built from TRBV29-1 and TRBJ2-4, with TRBD2 matching over 8 bases. The CDR3 runs to 12 residues. J gave up 5 bases and V 4 bases, and 1 base lay outside the gene matches. Germline CDR1 and CDR2: SQVTM and ANQGSEA. The CDR3 sequence: CSVVAGQNIQYF. The CDR3 coding sequence is TGCAGCGTTGTAGCGGGACAAAACATTCAGTACTTC.

This clonotype was picked up many times. V gene TRBV7-3 combines with J gene TRBJ1-1; TRBD1 agrees at 8 bases. V was clipped by 0 bases and J by 4 bases; unmatched bases: 4. CDR1 is SGHTA, CDR2 FQGTGA, per germline. The CDR3 is 15 residues long. The CDR3 reads CASSLTTGTGTEAFF. The CDR3 bases are TGTGCCAGCAGCTTAACGACAGGGACAGGCACTGAAGCTTTCTTT.

In its sample, this clonotype was seen many times. The J gene is TRBJ1-2, the V gene TRBV10-3, with a possible D match to TRBD1 (5 bases). V was trimmed by 4 bases and J by 1 base, leaving 7 bases between them. In germline, CDR1 is ENHRY, CDR2 SYGVKD. The CDR3 length is 13 residues. This chain's CDR3 is CAISVDSNYGYTF. CDR3 sequence (DNA): TGTGCCATCAGTGTTGACAGTAACTATGGCTACACCTTC.

This clonotype was found many times. V usage is TRBV30 and J usage is TRBJ1-4; TRBD1 is a possible D gene (6 bases). Trimming removed 0 bases at V and 7 bases at J, with 18 bases between. CDR1 is GTSNPN, CDR2 SVGIG, per germline (reference sequence). This CDR3 spans 16 amino acids. CDR3 residues: CAWSVFDLGAAEKLFF. The CDR3 nucleotides are TGTGCCTGGAGTGTCTTTGATTTGGGGGCAGCTGAAAAACTGTTTTTT.

This clonotype was detected many times. The chain recombines TRBV20-1 with TRBJ2-1; weak D call: TRBD2 (6 bases). Germline-derived CDR1 and CDR2 are DFQATT and SNEGSKA (reference sequence). The CDR3 is made up of 12 amino acids. Trimming stripped 2 bases from V and 12 bases from J, with 14 bases between. CDR3 residues: CSARPGGVGQFF. CDR3 DNA sequence: TGCAGTGCTAGACCTGGCGGGGTTGGGCAGTTCTTC.

This clonotype has a count of ten or more. The chain uses TRBV28 and TRBJ1-1, with D possibly TRBD1 on 6 matching bases. This CDR3 comprises 18 residues. V gave up 3 bases and J gave up 3 bases, with 23 bases separating them. CDR1 MDHEN and CDR2 SYDVKM come from the germline V gene. The CDR3 coding sequence is TGTGCCAGCAGTTTCTCCCCCGGCTTAGGGGGATTTGACACTGAAGCTTTCTTT. Its protein product is CASSFSPGLGGFDTEAFF.

The chain is built from TRBV29-1 and TRBJ2-1, with D possibly being TRBD2 (6 bases). CDR3 size: 17 residues. From germline, CDR1 is SQVTM and CDR2 ANQGSEA. Between the trimmed V and J ends, which lost 6 bases and 0 bases, there was a span of 21 bases. In DNA, the CDR3 is TGCAGCGTGGAGACTAGTAAGGGGTTGAGCTCCTACAATGAGCAGTTCTTC. As protein: CSVETSKGLSSYNEQFF.

This clonotype appeared many times. The chain links TRBV6-2 or TRBV6-3 to TRBJ1-2, with 9 bases that match TRBD1. The trim removed 8 bases at V and 7 bases at J, leaving 5 bases unmatched. Germline-derived CDR1 and CDR2 are MNHEY and SVGEGT. CDR3 length: 12 amino acids. CDR3 loop: CASRTGGFGYTF. CDR3 in DNA: TGTGCCAGCCGTACAGGGGGCTTTGGCTACACCTTC.

Ten or more counts support this clonotype. The gene calls are TRBV7-2 and TRBJ1-2; possibly TRBD1 for D (6 bases). The CDR3 totals 16 residues. In germline, CDR1 is SGHTA, CDR2 FQGNSA. V was trimmed by 1 base and J by 4 bases, leaving 16 bases between them. CDR3 sequence reads: CASSLDIGQPIYGYTF. The CDR3 DNA is TGTGCCAGCAGCTTAGATATCGGACAGCCAATCTATGGCTACACCTTC.

The table lists this clonotype with a count of one. V and J are TRBV28 and TRBJ2-4, with 8 bases fitting TRBD1. The junction had 14 bases not matched to a gene; V was cut back by 10 bases and J by 15 bases. CDR3 length: 12 amino acids. Per germline, CDR1 MDHEN and CDR2 SYDVKM. CDR3 residues: CATLTRQGSGYF. The DNA of the CDR3 is TGTGCCACCCTAACACGACAGGGGTCGGGGTACTTC.

In its sample, this clonotype was seen many times. The rearrangement uses TRBV20-1 and TRBJ2-7, with TRBD1 matching over 9 bases. Germline assignment: CDR1 DFQATT and CDR2 SNEGSKA (reference sequence). J was trimmed by 0 bases and V by 2 bases; bases with no gene match: 5. The CDR3 covers 15 residues. The CDR3: CSARPGTGNSYEQYF. CDR3 DNA: TGCAGTGCTAGACCCGGGACAGGGAACTCCTACGAGCAGTACTTC.

This clonotype was observed many times. The chain links TRBV7-8 to TRBJ1-4; a weak D match, TRBD1 (6 bases). The CDR3 consists of 15 residues. Germline assignment: CDR1 SGHVS and CDR2 FQNEAQ. Trimming took off 2 bases at V and 7 bases at J, with 14 bases between the two ends. The CDR3: CASSLITGKAEKLFF. Here the CDR3 DNA reads TGTGCCAGCAGCTTAATTACAGGGAAAGCTGAAAAACTGTTTTTT. The full variable domain, rest sourced from reference TRBV7-8 and TRBJ1-4, is GAGVSQSPRYKVAKRGQDVALRCDPISGHVSLFWYQQALGQGPEFLTYFQNEAQLDKSGLPSDRFFAERPEGSVSTLKIQRTQQEDSAVYLCASSLITGKAEKLFFGSGTQLSVL.

This chain joins TRBV19 and TRBJ1-2; D is possibly TRBD1 (6 bases). The germline V gene encodes CDR1 LNHDA and CDR2 SQIVND (reference sequence). This CDR3 is built from 14 residues. V was shortened by 6 bases and J by 5 bases, with 16 bases between the two germline ends. The CDR3 bases are TGTGCCAGTAGGAACCGGGACACAGGTTATGGCTACACCTTC. This encodes CASRNRDTGYGYTF. The full variable domain, its missing parts supplied by reference TRBV19 and TRBJ1-2, is DGGITQSPKYLFRKEGQNVTLSCEQNLNHDAMYWYRQDPGQGLRLIYYSQIVNDFQKGDIAEGYSVSREKKESFPLTVTSAQKNPTAFYLCASRNRDTGYGYTFGSGTRLTVV.

The genes are TRBV4-1 and TRBJ1-1; D possibly corresponds to TRBD1 (5 bases). There are 14 residues in the CDR3. Germline V CDR1 and CDR2: MGHRA, YSYEKL. Trimming stripped 4 bases from V and 5 bases from J, with 14 bases between. Here the CDR3 reads CASSLQPQATEAFF. The CDR3 DNA is TGCGCCAGCAGCCTCCAGCCACAGGCTACTGAAGCTTTCTTT.

This clonotype was observed many times. The J gene is TRBJ2-3, the V gene TRBV6-5; D assignment may be TRBD1 or TRBD2 (6 bases each). Germline assignment: CDR1 MNHEY and CDR2 SVGAGI. The CDR3 loop spans 14 amino acids. Trimming removed 7 bases at V and 0 bases at J, with 11 bases between. CDR3 residues: CASKGGTSTDTQYF. CDR3 coding DNA: TGTGCCAGCAAGGGGGGTACTAGCACAGATACGCAGTATTTT.

This clonotype appeared many times. V usage is TRBV25-1 and J usage is TRBJ2-3; 13 bases are shared with TRBD2. The CDR3 covers 16 residues. Germline loops: CDR1 MGHDK, CDR2 SYGVNS. V gave up 10 bases and J gave up 4 bases; unmatched junction bases: 11. The CDR3 loop is CATSPTSGRQSDTQYF. The CDR3 DNA sequence: TGTGCCACCTCGCCGACTAGCGGGAGGCAGTCAGATACGCAGTATTTT.

This clonotype was seen at least ten times. The J gene is TRBJ1-1, the V gene TRBV25-1; D not resolved. Germline V CDR1 and CDR2: MGHDK, SYGVNS. This CDR3 is 16 amino acids long. Trimming left V 5 bases short and J 7 bases short, with 23 bases between. CDR3: CASSLFQDGPTSEAFF. CDR3 DNA: TGTGCCAGCAGTCTATTCCAGGATGGGCCCACGAGTGAAGCTTTCTTT.

This clonotype was observed many times. This chain joins TRBV12-3 or TRBV12-4 and TRBJ1-4; unclear D gene. The CDR3 spans 16 residues. Deletions cut 3 bases from V and 0 bases from J, with 11 bases between. The CDR3: CASSLVLSATNEKLFF. The CDR3, as DNA: TGTGCCAGCAGTTTGGTTTTATCAGCAACTAATGAAAAACTGTTTTTT.

This clonotype showed up just a few times. This chain connects TRBV10-1 to TRBJ1-1; no firm D call. The V and J ends lost 0 bases and 1 base respectively, with 21 bases between them. The V gene's germline CDR1 is WNHNN and CDR2 SYGVQD (reference sequence). The CDR3 loop spans 19 amino acids. CDR3 region: CASSESTCLMDWRNTEAFF. CDR3 in DNA: TGCGCCAGCAGTGAGTCGACGTGTCTTATGGACTGGCGGAACACTGAAGCTTTCTTT.

Comment on this clonotype: A read error is the likely source, as a far larger clone sits one nucleotide away. V and J are TRBV7-2 and TRBJ2-1; D ambiguous. V lost 2 bases and J 13 bases, leaving 18 bases between the germline ends. Germline CDR1 is SGHTA and CDR2 is FQGNSA. CDR3 length: 14 residues. CDR3 region: CASSLLAVPRTQFF. The CDR3 DNA follows: TGTGCCAGCAGCTTACTGGCGGTTCCGCGGACCCAGTTCTTC.

This clonotype has ten or more counts. The CDR3 region has the DNA TGTGCCAGCAGTACCGCCCAGGGGTTGTCGGAGACCCAGTACTTC. Translated: CASSTAQGLSETQYF. The V and J genes are TRBV28 and TRBJ2-5; D might be TRBD1 (6 bases). The CDR3 sequence is 15 residues long. The germline V gene encodes CDR1 MDHEN and CDR2 SYDVKM. The germline V and J ends were trimmed by 5 bases and 5 bases, with 18 bases remaining between them.

This clonotype showed up many times. The V and J genes are TRBV3-1 and TRBJ2-2, with D unclear. V shed 5 bases and J shed 6 bases, with 10 bases lying between them. Germline V gives CDR1 LGHDT, CDR2 YNNKEL (reference sequence). The CDR3 extends over 13 amino acids. CDR3 protein: CASSSRTAGELFF. For the CDR3, the DNA is TGTGCCAGCAGCTCGAGGACGGCCGGGGAGCTGTTTTTT.

At least ten counts were recorded for this clonotype. The V and J genes are TRBV15 and TRBJ2-1; the match to TRBD2 covers 7 bases. J was trimmed by 5 bases and V by 0 bases; bases with no gene match: 4. The CDR3 is 15 residues long. In germline, CDR1 is LNHNV, CDR2 YYDKDF (reference sequence). CDR3 nucleotide sequence: TGTGCCACCAGCAGAGAAGCGGGGAGCCACAATGAGCAGTTCTTC. Its protein product is CATSREAGSHNEQFF.

This clonotype has a handful of counts. The gene calls are TRBV7-3 and TRBJ2-1, with 12 bases aligning to TRBD2. The CDR3 covers 15 residues. Germline V CDR1 and CDR2: SGHTA, FQGTGA. J gave up 6 bases and V 5 bases, and 5 bases lay outside the gene matches. The CDR3 loop reads CASSLTSGSGNEQFF. The CDR3 DNA reads as TGTGCCAGCAGCCTGACTAGCGGGAGCGGCAATGAGCAGTTCTTC.

This clonotype was counted many times. The chain recombines TRBV15 with TRBJ2-2; D is uncertain. V lost 3 bases and J 6 bases, leaving 5 bases between the germline ends. The CDR3 has 12 residues. CDR1 is LNHNV and CDR2 is YYDKDF in the germline V gene (reference sequence). CDR3 sequence: CATSSHSGELFF. CDR3 in DNA: TGTGCCACCAGCAGTCATTCCGGGGAGCTGTTTTTT.

The rearrangement links TRBV5-5 to TRBJ2-3, with D perhaps being TRBD1 or TRBD2 (5 bases each). This CDR3 has 15 residues. The germline gives CDR1 SGHKS, CDR2 YYEKEE (reference sequence). Trimming pared 0 bases from V and 1 base from J, leaving 9 bases between. CDR3 coding DNA: TGTGCCAGCAGCTTGGAGGGACCCGGCACAGATACGCAGTATTTT. Translating gives CASSLEGPGTDTQYF.

At least ten counts were recorded for this clonotype. The chain employs TRBV7-2 and TRBJ2-2, with D possibly TRBD2 on 5 matching bases. Trimming left V 5 bases short and J 8 bases short, with 9 bases between. Germline V CDR1 and CDR2: SGHTA, FQGNSA. The CDR3 runs 12 residues. In DNA, the CDR3 is TGTGCCAGCAGCCCGGGGTCAGGGGAGCTGTTTTTT. Translating it yields CASSPGSGELFF. The full variable domain, its missing parts supplied by reference TRBV7-2 and TRBJ2-2, is GAGVSQSPSNKVTEKGKDVELRCDPISGHTALYWYRQSLGQGLEFLIYFQGNSAPDKSGLPSDRFSAERTGGSVSTLTIQRTQQEDSAVYLCASSPGSGELFFGEGSRLTVL.

This clonotype showed up many times. The CDR3 protein is CASSFQDSKWGQYF. DNA for the CDR3: TGTGCCAGCAGCTTTCAGGACAGCAAGTGGGGCCAGTACTTC. The chain uses TRBV11-1 and TRBJ2-5; D may be TRBD1 (6 bases). Per the germline V gene, CDR1 is SGHAT and CDR2 is FQDESV (reference sequence). The CDR3 is 14 amino acids. Trimming stripped 3 bases from V and 10 bases from J, with 18 bases between.